This T cell receptor (beta chain) was found in a study of blood T cell repertoires in COVID-19. The protocol was immunoSEQ multiplex PCR, while the TCRdb copy is restricted to in-frame clones and leaves out a portion. The sample yields 95,000 to 110,000 clones, more than 80% seen once. Trimming shortened V by 0 bases and J by 8 bases, and 8 bases separated the two germline ends. The CDR3 has 12 residues. Germline CDR1 is LGHDT and CDR2 is YNNKEL (reference sequence). The rearrangement uses TRBV3-1 (or the pseudogene TRBV3-2) and TRBJ2-7; possible D gene TRBD2, 5 bases. This clonotype was obtained from a man aged 35 to 55 with active or convalescent COVID-19. The specimen was peripheral blood. CDR3 DNA: TGTGCCAGCAGCCAAGATGAGCGGAAGCAGTACTTC. This codes for CASSQDERKQYF.